This is a list of T cell receptor beta chains from one sample in a study of beta chain features in type 1 diabetes. Sequenced by immunoSEQ multiplex PCR; TCRdb stores in-frame clones only, minus some. The table shows approximately 300,000 clones, with about 11% occurring only once. The source material was naive CD4+ T cells from blood. All receptors derive from a woman in her twenties or thirties in good health. Both conserved end residues are part of each CDR3. The D gene is left open where the match is weak. Size tells how often a clone was seen (once, few, many) or the class of an expanded clone, and some rows leave it out.

J gene,D gene,clone size,V gene,CDR3 protein,CDR3 DNA
TRBJ1-2,.,few,TRBV30,CAWSPATNYGYTF,TGTGCCTGGAGCCCTGCGACTAACTATGGCTACACCTTC
TRBJ2-2,TRBD2,.,TRBV5-1,CASSFIAGANTGELFF,TGCGCCAGCAGCTTTATAGCGGGAGCCAACACCGGGGAGCTGTTTTTT
TRBJ2-5,.,few,TRBV6-5,CASSYSAGTPKETQYF,TGTGCCAGCAGTTACTCGGCCGGGACACCAAAAGAGACCCAGTACTTC
TRBJ2-1,.,.,TRBV4-1,CASSQGPGGTSYNEQFF,TGCGCCAGCAGCCAGGGTCCGGGCGGGACCTCCTACAATGAGCAGTTCTTC
TRBJ2-7,.,.,TRBV7-9,CASRGRSYEQYF,TGTGCCAGCAGGGGGCGGTCCTACGAGCAGTACTTC
TRBJ2-7,.,few,TRBV7-2,CASSRERSSYEQYF,TGTGCCAGCAGCCGGGAAAGGAGCTCCTACGAGCAGTACTTC
TRBJ2-1,TRBD2,few,TRBV2,CASSESLAGEEQFF,TGTGCCAGCAGTGAAAGCCTAGCGGGAGAGGAGCAGTTCTTC
TRBJ2-3,.,few,TRBV5-1,CASSPRLGTSTDTQYF,TGCGCCAGCAGCCCCAGACTAGGCACTAGCACAGATACGCAGTATTTT
TRBJ2-2,.,few,TRBV5-6,CASSLDGGSNTGELFF,TGTGCCAGCAGCTTGGACGGGGGATCGAACACCGGGGAGCTGTTTTTT
TRBJ2-7,TRBD1,.,TRBV6-5,CASRRDSVYEQYF,TGTGCCAGCAGACGGGACAGCGTTTACGAGCAGTACTTC
TRBJ1-1,TRBD1,few,TRBV30,CAWIQGTWSTEAFF,TGTGCCTGGATACAGGGGACGTGGAGCACTGAAGCTTTCTTT
TRBJ2-7,TRBD2,few,TRBV7-2,CASSLGTSGTYEQYF,TGTGCCAGCAGCTTAGGGACTAGCGGAACCTACGAGCAGTACTTC
TRBJ1-3,.,few,TRBV30,CAWSFVGNTIYF,TGTGCCTGGAGTTTCGTTGGAAACACCATATATTTT
TRBJ1-4,.,.,TRBV5-1,CASSLEGKGEKLFF,TGCGCCAGCAGCTTGGAGGGGAAGGGCGAAAAACTGTTTTTT
TRBJ2-1,TRBD1,few,TRBV7-6,CASSWTGSSYNEQFF,TGTGCCAGCAGCTGGACAGGGAGTTCCTACAATGAGCAGTTCTTC
TRBJ2-3,TRBD2,few,TRBV9,CASSVEAGGDTQYF,TGTGCCAGCAGCGTAGAAGCGGGAGGTGATACGCAGTATTTT
TRBJ1-2,.,few,TRBV18,CASSPPPTTYGYTF,TGTGCCAGCTCACCACCTCCGACAACCTATGGCTACACCTTC
TRBJ1-4,.,.,TRBV30,CASNRATNEKLFF,TGTGCCTCGAACAGGGCAACTAATGAAAAACTGTTTTTT
TRBJ2-7,TRBD1,few,TRBV29-1,CSAGGDRVTYEQYF,TGCAGCGCTGGAGGTGACAGGGTAACCTACGAGCAGTACTTC
TRBJ1-1,TRBD1,few,TRBV9,CASSTSLDRDAFF,TGTGCCAGCAGCACCTCCTTGGACAGGGACGCTTTCTTT
TRBJ2-1,.,.,TRBV6-5,CASSYSGGGGHNEQFF,TGTGCCAGCAGTTACTCGGGCGGAGGCGGTCACAATGAGCAGTTCTTC
TRBJ2-7,TRBD2,.,TRBV28,CASTPGGEGSYEQYF,TGTGCCAGCACCCCGGGCGGGGAGGGATCCTACGAGCAGTACTTC
TRBJ2-7,.,.,TRBV5-4,CASSGGTEYYEQYF,TGTGCCAGCAGCGGCGGGACAGAGTATTACGAGCAGTACTTC
TRBJ2-5,.,few,TRBV7-9,CASSYATGGGEETQYF,TGTGCCAGCAGCTACGCGACGGGGGGCGGAGAAGAGACCCAGTACTTC
TRBJ2-1,TRBD2,few,TRBV7-2,CASSLGGTRSNEQFF,TGTGCCAGCAGCTTAGGGGGGACTAGAAGTAATGAGCAGTTCTTC
TRBJ1-5,.,.,TRBV5-6,CASSLRGGGNQPQHF,TGTGCCAGCAGCTTGCGCGGCGGAGGGAATCAGCCCCAGCATTTT
TRBJ1-5,.,.,TRBV7-9,CASSLQGSNQPQHF,TGTGCCAGCAGCTTACAGGGTAGCAATCAGCCCCAGCATTTT
TRBJ2-3,.,.,TRBV14,CASAWSGSTDTQYF,TGTGCCAGCGCTTGGAGCGGAAGCACAGATACGCAGTATTTT
TRBJ2-2,.,few,TRBV27,CASGLMDGRYTGELFF,TGTGCCAGCGGACTGATGGACGGGCGATACACCGGGGAGCTGTTTTTT
TRBJ2-7,.,.,TRBV28,CASSGTGRGAAYEQYF,TGTGCCAGCAGCGGGACCGGACGGGGGGCGGCCTACGAGCAGTACTTC
TRBJ2-7,TRBD2,.,TRBV28,CASSRPGLAGGEQYF,TGTGCCAGCAGTCGACCGGGACTAGCGGGAGGCGAGCAGTACTTC
TRBJ2-1,.,.,TRBV7-3,CASSLGGRVNEQFF,TGTGCCAGCAGCTTAGGAGGCCGGGTGAATGAGCAGTTCTTC
TRBJ2-1,TRBD2,once,TRBV11-2,CASSLVLPLAGGEQFF,TGTGCCAGCAGCTTAGTTCTGCCCCTAGCGGGAGGTGAGCAGTTCTTC
TRBJ2-7,.,.,TRBV28,CASSLRYEQYF,TGTGCCAGCAGTCTCCGGTACGAGCAGTACTTC
TRBJ2-5,TRBD2,.,TRBV29-1,CSVSDSGGQTQYF,TGCAGCGTTTCGGATAGCGGGGGGCAGACCCAGTACTTC
TRBJ2-3,TRBD2,few,TRBV9,CASSVSPGGYTQYF,TGTGCCAGCAGCGTATCGCCGGGGGGATATACGCAGTATTTT
TRBJ2-2,TRBD1,.,TRBV9,CASSIRPGQGTGELFF,TGTGCCAGCAGCATCAGACCGGGACAGGGAACCGGGGAGCTGTTTTTT
TRBJ2-1,.,few,TRBV11-2,CASSLEPARNEQFF,TGTGCCAGCAGCTTAGAACCAGCGCGAAATGAGCAGTTCTTC
TRBJ2-7,.,few,TRBV7-6,CASSLVATEAYEQYF,TGTGCCAGCAGCTTAGTTGCCACGGAGGCCTACGAGCAGTACTTC
TRBJ2-5,.,.,TRBV30,CAWSPMEGQTQYF,TGTGCCTGGAGTCCCATGGAGGGCCAGACCCAGTACTTC
TRBJ2-2,.,.,TRBV11-2,CASAPTRGPQLFF,TGTGCCAGCGCTCCCACCCGAGGGCCTCAGCTGTTTTTT
TRBJ2-1,TRBD2,few,TRBV18,CASSLASGKNYNEQFF,TGTGCCAGCTCACTTGCTAGCGGGAAGAACTACAATGAGCAGTTCTTC
TRBJ2-5,TRBD2,.,TRBV30,CAWSALSGRAETQYF,TGTGCCTGGAGTGCTTTGAGCGGGAGAGCAGAGACCCAGTACTTC
TRBJ2-5,.,few,TRBV9,CASTEGGLVRETQYF,TGTGCCAGCACCGAGGGGGGGTTAGTGAGAGAGACCCAGTACTTC
TRBJ1-5,.,few,TRBV29-1,CSAGDVNQPQHF,TGCAGCGCGGGGGACGTAAATCAGCCCCAGCATTTT
TRBJ1-4,.,.,TRBV30,CAWSGAVNEKLFF,TGTGCCTGGAGTGGGGCAGTCAATGAAAAACTGTTTTTT
TRBJ2-5,TRBD1,.,TRBV30,CAWSASSDRDETQYF,TGTGCCTGGAGTGCGTCCTCGGACAGGGACGAGACCCAGTACTTC
TRBJ1-5,.,few,TRBV7-9,CASSLGAGGMGNQPQHF,TGTGCCAGCAGCTTAGGGGCCGGGGGTATGGGCAATCAGCCCCAGCATTTT
TRBJ2-2,TRBD1,few,TRBV7-7,CASSLVAPGTGNTGELFF,TGTGCTAGCAGCTTAGTCGCTCCCGGGACAGGGAACACCGGGGAGCTGTTTTTT
TRBJ2-5,TRBD2,few,TRBV19,CASSMPGRAKETQYF,TGTGCCAGTAGTATGCCCGGGAGGGCTAAAGAGACCCAGTACTTC
TRBJ1-5,TRBD1,few,TRBV28,CASSSGQGGPNQPQHF,TGTGCCAGCAGTTCGGGACAGGGAGGGCCCAATCAGCCCCAGCATTTT
TRBJ2-5,TRBD1,few,TRBV6-1,CASSLTGPETQYF,TGTGCCAGCAGCCTGACAGGGCCCGAGACCCAGTACTTC
TRBJ1-4,.,few,TRBV5-4,CASSSSQGTNEKLFF,TGTGCCAGCAGCTCATCACAGGGTACTAATGAAAAACTGTTTTTT
TRBJ1-5,.,.,TRBV19,CASSPADEQPQHF,TGTGCCAGTAGTCCCGCGGATGAACAGCCCCAGCATTTT
TRBJ2-3,.,few,TRBV5-6,CASSLVYRSTDTQYF,TGTGCCAGCAGCTTGGTTTACAGGAGCACAGATACGCAGTATTTT